These 18 T cell receptor beta chains came from one sample sequenced in a study of cytomegalovirus exposure and HLA in healthy donors. Researchers ran the PCR with 60 Vbeta and 13 Jbeta primers. Profiled with immunoSEQ multiplex PCR; TCRdb holds only in-frame clones, not every one. The sample carries 170,000 or so clones, just under 80% recorded once. The sample consisted of PBMCs. The receptors stem from a woman aged 45-65 years in good health and CMV-seropositive.

The rearrangement joins TRBV11-2 to TRBJ1-3; 9 nucleotides line up with TRBD1. Germline-derived CDR1 and CDR2 are SGHAT and FQNNGV. The CDR3 length is 18 residues. V was pared by 5 bases and J by 2 bases, with 13 bases of the junction left unmatched. This CDR3 is CASSRFVPRTGAGNTIYF. Written as DNA, the CDR3 is TGTGCCAGCAGCCGATTCGTCCCGCGGACAGGGGCTGGAAACACCATATATTTT. The full variable domain, in which reference TRBV11-2 and TRBJ1-3 provide the parts outside the CDR3, is EAGVAQSPRYKIIEKRQSVAFWCNPISGHATLYWYQQILGQGPKLLIQFQNNGVVDDSQLPKDRFSAERLKGVDSTLKIQPAKLEDSAVYLCASSRFVPRTGAGNTIYFGEGSWLTVV.

The J gene is TRBJ2-5, the V gene TRBV30, with D possibly being TRBD2 (7 bases). The CDR3 is 12 residues long. Trimming removed 4 bases from V and 5 bases from J, with 11 bases in between. Per the germline V gene, CDR1 is GTSNPN and CDR2 is SVGIG (reference sequence). The CDR3 DNA is TGTGCCTGGACGGGGGGCGCGGAGACCCAGTACTTC. It specifies CAWTGGAETQYF.

This chain links TRBV7-9 with TRBJ2-3, with 12 nucleotides matching TRBD2. The germline V gene has CDR1 SEHNR and CDR2 FQNEAQ (reference sequence). The CDR3 spans 17 residues. The trim removed 2 bases at V and 4 bases at J, leaving 7 bases unmatched. Here the CDR3 reads CASSLKPSGGVADTQYF. CDR3 sequence (DNA): TGTGCCAGCAGCTTAAAACCTAGCGGGGGGGTAGCAGATACGCAGTATTTT.

The chain combines TRBV19 with TRBJ1-6; possible D gene TRBD1, 5 bases. The CDR3 loop spans 13 amino acids. V lost 4 bases to trimming and J lost 7 bases, with 8 bases between them. CDR1 is LNHDA and CDR2 is SQIVND in the germline V gene (reference sequence). Here the CDR3 reads CASSTGLNSPLHF. CDR3 bases: TGTGCCAGTAGTACGGGACTGAATTCACCCCTCCACTTT. Drawing the rest from reference TRBV19 and TRBJ1-6, the complete variable domain is DGGITQSPKYLFRKEGQNVTLSCEQNLNHDAMYWYRQDPGQGLRLIYYSQIVNDFQKGDIAEGYSVSREKKESFPLTVTSAQKNPTAFYLCASSTGLNSPLHFGNGTRLTVT.

The V and J genes are TRBV5-4 and TRBJ2-7, with D maybe TRBD1 (5 bases). CDR1 is SGHNT, CDR2 YYREEE, per germline (reference sequence). This CDR3 region has 14 residues. Trimming removed 1 base from V and 5 bases from J, with 13 bases in between. The CDR3 sequence is CASSLSPGHNEQYF. The CDR3 coding sequence is TGTGCCAGCAGCTTGTCGCCAGGGCACAACGAGCAGTACTTC.

This clone was seen a few times. The chain is built from TRBV11-3 and TRBJ2-7; tentative D call: TRBD2 (5 bases). Germline CDR1 SGHNT, CDR2 YENEEA. Trimming took off 5 bases at V and 7 bases at J, with 18 bases between the two ends. The CDR3 is 14 residues long. The CDR3 is CASSPKGPRREQYF. CDR3 in DNA: TGTGCCAGCAGCCCCAAAGGACCCCGGAGGGAGCAGTACTTC.

The CDR3 protein is CASSPYLQLRTGTITYEQYF. DNA of the CDR3: TGTGCCAGCTCACCCTATCTTCAACTTCGGACAGGGACGATTACCTACGAGCAGTACTTC. The chain employs TRBV18 and TRBJ2-7; TRBD1 agrees at 8 bases. The CDR3 consists of 20 residues. J was trimmed by 2 bases and V by 3 bases; bases with no gene match: 21. Per germline, CDR1 KGHSH and CDR2 LQKENI.

V and J are TRBV4-1 and TRBJ1-4; a possible D gene is TRBD1 (6 bases). The CDR3 length is 14 residues. The ends were cut back, 3 bases at V and 4 bases at J, with 9 bases in the middle. CDR1 is MGHRA and CDR2 is YSYEKL in the germline V gene. The DNA for the CDR3 is TGCGCCAGCAGCCATCGACAGGTTAATGAAAAACTGTTTTTT. Amino acid sequence: CASSHRQVNEKLFF.

This chain uses TRBV7-9 with TRBJ2-2, with a weak D call TRBD1 (7 bases). V was shortened by 11 bases and J by 4 bases, with 20 bases between the two germline ends. From germline, CDR1 is SEHNR and CDR2 FQNEAQ (reference sequence). This CDR3 spans 15 amino acids. The CDR3 loop reads CAVTGGGYLTGELFF. The DNA for the CDR3 is TGTGCCGTGACCGGAGGGGGCTACCTCACCGGGGAGCTGTTTTTT.

The CDR3 region is CASSRLGTDTQYF. In nucleotides, the CDR3 is TGTGCCAGCAGCCGACTGGGCACAGATACGCAGTATTTT. The rearrangement links TRBV5-5 to TRBJ2-3, with D unclear. This CDR3 has 13 residues. V dropped 4 bases and J dropped 1 base, with 7 bases sitting between them. Germline V gene sequence: CDR1 SGHKS, CDR2 YYEKEE (reference sequence).

The chain employs TRBV6-1 and TRBJ1-1; D is unclear. CDR1 and CDR2 (germline): MNHNS, SASEGT. V was clipped by 6 bases and J by 7 bases, with 18 bases between them. The CDR3 totals 14 residues. For the CDR3, the DNA is TGTGCCAGCAGGGGAACACGAGGGCGGGGTGAAGCTTTCTTT. Translated: CASRGTRGRGEAFF.

The chain is built from TRBV29-1 and TRBJ1-2, with a weak D call TRBD1 (6 bases). CDR1 is SQVTM and CDR2 is ANQGSEA in the germline V gene. V lost 7 bases to trimming and J lost 2 bases, with 14 bases between them. The CDR3 is 13 residues long. This CDR3 is CSDFWDINYGYTF. The CDR3 DNA sequence: TGCAGCGACTTCTGGGACATAAACTATGGCTACACCTTC.

V usage is TRBV5-1 and J usage is TRBJ2-7; possibly TRBD2 for D (5 bases). The germline V gene has CDR1 SGHRS and CDR2 YFSETQ. CDR3 length: 13 amino acids. V was pared by 0 bases and J by 5 bases, with 9 bases between. The chain's CDR3 is CASSLEWRDEQYF. CDR3 DNA sequence: TGCGCCAGCAGCTTGGAATGGCGGGACGAGCAGTACTTC.

Concerning this clone: Additional DNA sequences in this sample encode the identical CDR3. The V gene is TRBV5-1, the J gene TRBJ1-1; D is perhaps TRBD1 (5 bases). The germline CDR1 and CDR2 sequences are SGHRS and YFSETQ. CDR3 length: 13 amino acids. Trimming pared 0 bases from V and 3 bases from J, leaving 6 bases between. CDR3: CASSLAGHTEAFF. In DNA form, the CDR3 reads TGCGCCAGCAGCTTGGCAGGGCACACTGAAGCTTTCTTT.

This sequence joins TRBV5-3 and TRBJ2-7; 12 nucleotides align to TRBD1. TRBV5-3 falls under the ORF class, with uncertain function. V lost 4 bases to trimming and J lost 2 bases; unmatched junction nucleotides: 7. CDR3 size: 16 residues. This CDR3 reads CARSLNGTGGAYEQYF. CDR3 DNA: TGTGCCAGAAGCCTGAACGGGACAGGGGGCGCCTACGAGCAGTACTTC.

This clone was observed once. V is TRBV19 and J is TRBJ1-2; no reliable D call. Between the trimmed V and J ends, which lost 4 bases and 8 bases, there was a span of 11 bases. Germline assignment: CDR1 LNHDA and CDR2 SQIVND (reference sequence). The CDR3 totals 12 residues. The CDR3 sequence is CASSTSGYGYTF. The DNA of the CDR3 is TGTGCCAGTAGTACCTCCGGGTACGGCTACACCTTC.

This sequence joins TRBV18 and TRBJ2-3; 11 nucleotides agree with TRBD2. Trimming took 10 bases from V and 4 from J; bases not matched to a gene: 4. There are 13 residues in the CDR3. Germline values: CDR1 KGHSH, CDR2 LQKENI. CDR3: CATHSGGADTQYF. The CDR3 nucleotides are TGTGCCACCCATAGCGGGGGGGCAGATACGCAGTATTTT. The variable domain in full, completed from reference TRBV18 and TRBJ2-3, reads NAGVMQNPRHLVRRRGQEARLRCSPMKGHSHVYWYRQLPEEGLKFMVYLQKENIIDESGMPKERFSAEFPKEGPSILRIQQVVRGDSAAYFCATHSGGADTQYFGPGTRLTVL.

The chain recombines TRBV30 with TRBJ2-3; possibly TRBD1 for D (5 bases). Trimming took off 0 bases at V and 1 base at J, with 8 bases between the two ends. The CDR3 extends over 14 amino acids. Germline CDR1 GTSNPN, CDR2 SVGIG (reference sequence). The CDR3 spells CAWSVGVGTDTQYF. The CDR3 DNA sequence: TGTGCCTGGAGTGTAGGGGTAGGCACAGATACGCAGTATTTT.